This TCR beta chain was recorded in a study of blood T cell repertoires in COVID-19. Study in general: The study drew acute and convalescent COVID-19 samples from the United States, Italy and Spain. In each case, the material was cDNA or gDNA derived from T cells, B-cell-depleted T cells, or PBMCs.

Authors' methods: Estimation of nucleated cell counts was performed using reference gene primer amplification. Clones were sequenced by immunoSEQ multiplex PCR, and TCRdb holds only the in-frame ones, with some missing. Clonal size and the V and J genes are those of that table, whereas D and trimming came from the DNA. The sample includes about 220,000 clones, around 88% of them seen just once. The CDR3 runs to 14 residues. CDR1 and CDR2 from the germline V gene are SEHNR and FQNEAQ (reference sequence). The V and J ends lost 1 base and 7 bases respectively, with 14 bases between them. Sequencing used peripheral blood. The receptor was derived from a woman between 50 and 59 years old with acute or convalescent COVID-19. The rearrangement links TRBV7-9 to TRBJ2-7; a possible D gene is TRBD2 (5 bases). CDR3 bases: TGTGCCAGCAGCTTAGGACTGGCGGGCCTAGAGCAGTACTTC. Protein sequence: CASSLGLAGLEQYF.